Below, 5 T cell receptor beta chains from the same sample are listed, as sequenced in a study of CD8 T cells in ankylosing spondylitis. TCRdb reprocessed the 5' RACE reads via MiXCR and lists one record per CDR3 protein. The profile covers around 340,000 distinct CDR3 sequences, with about 14% appearing a single time and 1.1% taken by the ten largest. The sequenced material came from blood, either unsorted or a sorted T cell fraction (not recorded which). Receptors were obtained from a male donor with ankylosing spondylitis or in good health (not recorded which).

This clonotype has a handful of counts. The rearrangement uses TRBV3-1 and TRBJ2-7; tentative D call: TRBD2 (6 bases). The V gene lost 3 bases and the J gene lost 1 base, with 16 bases spanning the gap. There are 16 residues in the CDR3. From germline, CDR1 is LGHDT and CDR2 YNNKEL (reference sequence). The CDR3 DNA reads TGTGCCAGCAGCCAGCTCGGGGAGGTCGGATCCTACGAGCAGTACTTC. Translating gives CASSQLGEVGSYEQYF.

The table lists this clonotype with a few counts. The chain couples TRBV10-3 to TRBJ2-5; D ambiguous. The CDR3 covers 13 residues. Looked up from germline, CDR1 is ENHRY and CDR2 is SYGVKD. V was shortened by 6 bases and J by 1 base, with 9 bases between the two germline ends. The CDR3 here is CAISVRSQETQYF. The CDR3 bases are TGTGCCATCAGCGTACGGAGCCAAGAGACCCAGTACTTC.

This clonotype was picked up a small number of times. V gene TRBV5-1 combines with J gene TRBJ1-1; D gene unclear. This CDR3 has 15 amino acids. Trimming pared 4 bases from V and 4 bases from J, leaving 17 bases between. Germline CDR1 and CDR2: SGHRS and YFSETQ. The CDR3 reads CASSPERGGGTEAFF. The CDR3 DNA reads as TGCGCCAGCAGCCCGGAGCGGGGAGGAGGCACTGAAGCTTTCTTT.

The J gene is TRBJ2-3, the V gene TRBV29-1; D ambiguous. The CDR3 consists of 13 residues. Germline CDR1 SQVTM, CDR2 ANQGSEA. Trimming stripped 6 bases from V and 1 base from J, with 11 bases between. The CDR3 DNA is TGCAGCGTCCCCCTAGAAGGCACAGATACGCAGTATTTT. This codes for CSVPLEGTDTQYF.

The genes are TRBV15 and TRBJ1-5; tentatively, D is TRBD1 (5 bases). Trimming took 5 bases from V and 6 from J, leaving 14 bases between them. This CDR3 has 14 amino acids. Germline V gene data show CDR1 as LNHNV and CDR2 as YYDKDF (reference sequence). CDR3 nucleotide sequence: TGTGCCACCAGCCCCAAGACGAGGGGTCAGCCCCAGCATTTT. Amino acid sequence: CATSPKTRGQPQHF.